The rows below give T cell receptor beta chains drawn from one sample of a study of early T cells in non-severe SARS-CoV-2 infection. TCRdb redid the calling of the 5' RACE reads with MiXCR, one entry per CDR3 protein. The sample consists of tens of thousands of distinct CDR3 sequences, just under 4.5% of them appearing once. Sample: whole blood. These receptors were obtained from an adult who was a healthcare worker with PCR-confirmed SARS-CoV-2 infection or an uninfected control (not recorded which). CDR3s include the opening cysteine and the closing phenylalanine or tryptophan. The D gene is left open where the match is weak. Size tells how often a clone was seen (once, few, many) or the class of an expanded clone, and some rows leave it out.

J gene: TRBJ1-5
clone size: many
D gene: -
V gene: TRBV19
CDR3 DNA: TGTGCCAGTAGTATAGACGGTGACCTCTCGCCCCAGCATTTT
CDR3 protein: CASSIDGDLSPQHF

J gene: TRBJ2-7
clone size: many
D gene: TRBD2
V gene: TRBV7-2
CDR3 DNA: TGTGCCAGCAGCTCGCGGACTAGCGGGAGGGCGGGGGACGAGCAGTACTTC
CDR3 protein: CASSSRTSGRAGDEQYF

J gene: TRBJ2-5
clone size: many
D gene: TRBD2
V gene: TRBV4-3
CDR3 DNA: TGCGCCAGCAGCCAAGGAGGTAGCGGGAGGGAGACCCAGTACTTC
CDR3 protein: CASSQGGSGRETQYF

J gene: TRBJ2-3
clone size: -
D gene: -
V gene: TRBV6-2/TRBV6-3
CDR3 DNA: TGTGCCAGCCGAGGACATTTCACTAGCACAGATACGCAGTATTTT
CDR3 protein: CASRGHFTSTDTQYF

J gene: TRBJ1-2
clone size: medium-sized
D gene: -
V gene: TRBV27
CDR3 DNA: TGTGCCAGCAAAGGGGGAAACTATGGCTACACCTTC
CDR3 protein: CASKGGNYGYTF

J gene: TRBJ2-7
clone size: many
D gene: -
V gene: TRBV12-3/TRBV12-4
CDR3 DNA: TGTGCCAGCAGTAACCGGGACGGCTCCTACGAGCAGTACTTC
CDR3 protein: CASSNRDGSYEQYF

J gene: TRBJ2-5
clone size: many
D gene: TRBD1
V gene: TRBV29-1
CDR3 DNA: TGCAGCGCCGCCGGGGTACAGGGGGCCCCTATTCAGTACTTC
CDR3 protein: CSAAGVQGAPIQYF

J gene: TRBJ1-4
clone size: -
D gene: -
V gene: TRBV2
CDR3 DNA: TGTGCCAGCAGTGAAGGGGCAGGGAGTCTTGAAAAACTGTTTTTT
CDR3 protein: CASSEGAGSLEKLFF

J gene: TRBJ2-1
clone size: -
D gene: TRBD1
V gene: TRBV5-1
CDR3 DNA: TGCGCCAGCAGCCAAGAACAGGGGACGAACTACAATGAGCAGTTCTTC
CDR3 protein: CASSQEQGTNYNEQFF

J gene: TRBJ2-3
clone size: few
D gene: -
V gene: TRBV20-1
CDR3 DNA: TGCAGTGCTAGGGACTACCTGGTGGGAACAGATACGCAGTATTTT
CDR3 protein: CSARDYLVGTDTQYF

J gene: TRBJ2-7
clone size: many
D gene: -
V gene: TRBV5-4
CDR3 DNA: TGTGCCAGCAGCTTGCGTGGCGGGGGCAGTAACTACGAGCAGTACTTC
CDR3 protein: CASSLRGGGSNYEQYF

J gene: TRBJ2-3
clone size: many
D gene: -
V gene: TRBV12-3/TRBV12-4
CDR3 DNA: TGTGCCAGCAGTTCTGGGGTAGTTGGGGTCACAGATACGCAGTATTTT
CDR3 protein: CASSSGVVGVTDTQYF

J gene: TRBJ2-3
clone size: many
D gene: -
V gene: TRBV20-1
CDR3 DNA: TGCAGTGCTAGTAACTATAAGGGGGCAGATACGCAGTATTTT
CDR3 protein: CSASNYKGADTQYF

J gene: TRBJ1-4
clone size: many
D gene: TRBD1
V gene: TRBV20-1
CDR3 DNA: TGCAGTGCTAAAGCCGGGACAGGGGTTGAAAAACTGTTTTTT
CDR3 protein: CSAKAGTGVEKLFF

J gene: TRBJ2-1
clone size: many
D gene: -
V gene: TRBV20-1
CDR3 DNA: TGCAGTGCTTTGGAGGCCGAGACCTCCTACAATGAGCAGTTCTTC
CDR3 protein: CSALEAETSYNEQFF

J gene: TRBJ2-7
clone size: few
D gene: -
V gene: TRBV11-1
CDR3 DNA: TGTGCCAGCAGCTTAGCCTCAGGGCTTACCTACGAGCAGTACTTC
CDR3 protein: CASSLASGLTYEQYF

J gene: TRBJ1-4
clone size: -
D gene: -
V gene: TRBV7-2
CDR3 DNA: TGTGCCAGCAGAGGGCCCCGGTATAATGAAAAACTGTTTTTT
CDR3 protein: CASRGPRYNEKLFF